The sequence of this T cell receptor (beta chain) was determined in a study of siplizumab effects on memory and regulatory T cells (dated by TCRdb to between 2018 and 2020). Turning to the overall study: The study examined how the anti-CD2 antibody siplizumab affects alloreactive T-cell subsets in allogeneic mixed lymphocyte reactions built from human PBMCs.

V is pared back by 5 bases and J by 4 bases, with 14 bases lying between the germline termini. The CDR3, cysteine through phenylalanine, is 14 amino acids long. Just the 42-base CDR3 DNA is kept, in frame starting at base 1. CDR1 and CDR2 were assigned from the germline V gene as LGHNA and YNFKEQ. Results the study describes overall, beyond this receptor: No functional confirmation was obtained for the suppressive function of proliferating Tregs from siplizumab cultures. Because sequences below about 10^-5 frequency were poorly captured, only a minor fraction of alloreactive clones could be mapped to unstimulated subsets. Siplizumab significantly reduced the cumulative frequency of alloreactive sequences traceable to unstimulated CD4+ memory T cells. Unstimulated naive T cells appeared more diverse than memory T cells, and naive cells seemed to contribute substantially to the alloresponse. Roughly 80-97% of proliferating CD4+ or CD8+ clones could not be assigned a naive or memory phenotype. In reactions with siplizumab, an average of about 62% of mappable alloreactive CD4+ clones were Treg-derived, compared with roughly 26% in control reactions.

Sorted unstimulated T cells and proliferating T cells recovered from mixed lymphocyte reactions were subjected to TCRbeta CDR3 sequencing. Fresh whole blood from fewer than 11 HLA-typed healthy donors was used as the source from which PBMCs were isolated. A remark on this clone: Its recognized antigen is unknown. Nothing much larger sits one base from this clone, and base qualities are not available.

Library method: the immunoSEQ multiplex PCR assay. The deep sequencing platform assayed around 95,000 TCR templates per sample. Genomic DNA extracted from sorted T cells was used for TCRbeta CDR3 sequencing. In the original analysis: The R programming language was used for clonal analysis of TCRbeta CDR3 data. Comparing unstimulated samples against CFSE-low samples taken after the reaction was how alloreactive CD4+ and CD8+ clones were defined. Alloreactive CD4+ clones were assigned to regulatory or non-regulatory origin by matching sequences to sorted unstimulated Treg and non-Treg repertoires. The immuneACCESS repertoire file appears here via TCRdb, limited to in-frame rearrangements. These files lack a portion of the clones; in checked studies, under half of the deficit traces to unresolved V genes, and the cause of the others is not known. The DNA was the basis for D and trimming; V, J and clone size are from that table. The sample yields about 100,000 clones; around nine tenths were counted once. The ten largest make up 0.85% to 1.3% of the sample.

This receptor chain uses TRBV4-2 and TRBJ1-2, with an unclear D gene assignment. Material: CD4+ T cells sorted from blood. The origin of this receptor is a human donor in good health. The CDR3 sequence is CASSSPGRGYGYTF. The nucleotides read TGTGCCAGCAGCTCTCCCGGACGGGGCTATGGCTACACCTTC.